These T cell receptor beta chains were read from a single sample in a study of CD8 T cells in ankylosing spondylitis. A single record per CDR3 protein comes from TCRdb applying MiXCR to the 5' RACE reads. The profile shows 250,000 or so distinct CDR3 sequences, more than 20% of them singletons. The sequenced sample was blood, either unsorted or a sorted T cell fraction (not recorded which). These TCRs come from a male donor with ankylosing spondylitis or in good health (not recorded which). The CDR3 runs from the conserved cysteine through the conserved F or W. D genes are given only for firm matches. Size tells how often a clone was seen (once, few, many) or the class of an expanded clone, and some rows leave it out.

.	TRBJ2-4	.	TRBV18	CASSRRVEAKNIQYF	TGTGCCAGCTCACGGAGGGTAGAGGCCAAAAACATTCAGTACTTC
many	TRBJ1-1	.	TRBV6-5	CASSYHGGGNTEAFF	TGTGCCAGCAGTTATCACGGTGGCGGGAACACTGAAGCTTTCTTT
.	TRBJ2-1	TRBD2	TRBV12-3/TRBV12-4	CASRSSGGANNEQFF	TGTGCCAGCAGGTCAAGCGGGGGGGCTAACAATGAGCAGTTCTTC
many	TRBJ1-6	.	TRBV9	CASSSPKENSPLHF	TGTGCCAGCAGCTCACCGAAGGAGAATTCACCCCTCCACTTT
.	TRBJ2-7	TRBD1	TRBV7-9	CASRLDPGTGLYEQYF	TGTGCCAGCAGATTAGACCCCGGGACAGGGCTGTACGAGCAGTACTTC
few	TRBJ2-2	.	TRBV10-3	CAISDAAGELFF	TGTGCCATCAGTGACGCCGCCGGGGAGCTGTTTTTT
.	TRBJ2-1	TRBD2	TRBV5-1	CASSSNLLAGNEQFF	TGCGCCAGCAGCTCAAATCTATTAGCGGGCAATGAGCAGTTCTTC
many	TRBJ2-5	.	TRBV14	CASSQDQGTIQETQYF	TGTGCCAGCAGCCAAGACCAAGGGACAATCCAAGAGACCCAGTACTTC
many	TRBJ2-5	.	TRBV4-1	CASSRGQRETQYF	TGCGCCAGCAGCCGCGGCCAGCGAGAGACCCAGTACTTC
many	TRBJ1-5	TRBD1	TRBV4-1	CASSQGDRGNQPQHF	TGCGCCAGCAGCCAGGGTGACAGGGGCAATCAGCCCCAGCATTTT
.	TRBJ2-3	.	TRBV10-3	CAISQRPGPSADTQYF	TGTGCCATCAGTCAGCGGCCGGGCCCCTCGGCAGATACGCAGTATTTT
many	TRBJ2-7	.	TRBV5-1	CASSLGTGDPFYEQYF	TGCGCCAGCAGCTTGGGTACAGGAGACCCTTTCTACGAGCAGTACTTC
few	TRBJ2-3	.	TRBV5-1	CASSPRQTTDTQYF	TGCGCCAGCAGCCCGCGACAGACCACAGATACGCAGTATTTT
many	TRBJ2-4	TRBD2	TRBV12-3/TRBV12-4	CASSPGLAGPGQYF	TGTGCCAGCAGTCCCGGACTAGCGGGGCCCGGACAGTACTTC
many	TRBJ2-3	.	TRBV5-1	CASTAGPTDTQYF	TGCGCCAGCACGGCCGGGCCCACAGATACGCAGTATTTT
many	TRBJ1-1	.	TRBV5-1	CASSKTLTAMNTEAFF	TGCGCCAGCAGCAAGACCTTGACGGCAATGAACACTGAAGCTTTCTTT
.	TRBJ2-7	.	TRBV7-9	CASSTWDGIYEQYF	TGTGCCAGCAGCACCTGGGACGGAATATACGAGCAGTACTTC
.	TRBJ2-5	TRBD1	TRBV12-3/TRBV12-4	CASSGGTGMEQTQYF	TGTGCCAGCAGTGGGGGGACAGGGATGGAGCAGACCCAGTACTTC
.	TRBJ2-1	.	TRBV21-1	CASSKGIGERNEQFF	TGTGCCAGCAGCAAGGGCATCGGCGAAAGGAATGAGCAGTTCTTC
many	TRBJ2-7	TRBD2	TRBV20-1	CSALAGGYPYEQYF	TGCAGTGCACTAGCGGGGGGCTACCCCTACGAGCAGTACTTC
few	TRBJ2-1	.	TRBV20-1	CSARDPGPNSYNEQFF	TGCAGTGCTAGAGACCCAGGGCCCAACTCCTACAATGAGCAGTTCTTC
many	TRBJ2-5	.	TRBV5-1	CASSGHGPKTQYF	TGCGCCAGCAGCGGGCATGGGCCCAAGACCCAGTACTTC
many	TRBJ2-1	TRBD2	TRBV29-1	CSVAGGPGSYNEQFF	TGCAGCGTTGCGGGAGGACCGGGCTCCTACAATGAGCAGTTCTTC
many	TRBJ2-1	.	TRBV11-2	CASSLRTVNYNEQFF	TGTGCCAGCAGCCTCCGGACGGTTAACTACAATGAGCAGTTCTTC
many	TRBJ2-2	TRBD1	TRBV19	CASSNGQAGGELFF	TGTGCCAGTAGTAATGGACAGGCGGGCGGGGAGCTGTTTTTT
.	TRBJ1-2	TRBD1	TRBV7-6	CASSPRQGIAGYTF	TGTGCCAGCAGCCCGAGACAGGGAATCGCTGGCTACACCTTC
.	TRBJ2-1	.	TRBV11-2	CASSSEGPPSYNEQFF	TGTGCCAGCAGCTCCGAGGGACCGCCTTCCTACAATGAGCAGTTCTTC
many	TRBJ2-5	.	TRBV12-3/TRBV12-4	CASSLDTPGEETQYF	TGTGCCAGCAGTTTGGATACCCCGGGGGAAGAGACCCAGTACTTC
.	TRBJ2-2	.	TRBV11-2	CASSYEVTGELFF	TGTGCCAGCAGCTACGAGGTTACCGGGGAGCTGTTTTTT
few	TRBJ2-1	.	TRBV29-1	CSGKQGKNNEQFF	TGCAGCGGGAAGCAGGGAAAGAACAATGAGCAGTTCTTC
many	TRBJ2-1	.	TRBV7-9	CASSVQRTFDEQFF	TGTGCCAGCAGCGTACAGAGGACTTTTGATGAGCAGTTCTTC
many	TRBJ2-3	.	TRBV20-1	CSARGTWDTQYF	TGCAGTGCTAGGGGGACTTGGGATACGCAGTATTTT
many	TRBJ2-3	.	TRBV20-1	CSTRQPSTDTQYF	TGCAGTACGAGGCAGCCTAGCACAGATACGCAGTATTTT
many	TRBJ1-3	.	TRBV29-1	CSVEDLRTVRGSGNTIYF	TGCAGCGTTGAAGATCTGAGGACTGTACGTGGCTCTGGAAACACCATATATTTT
.	TRBJ2-1	.	TRBV29-1	CSALPGEPLNEQFF	TGCAGCGCCCTTCCCGGGGAACCCCTCAATGAGCAGTTCTTC
.	TRBJ2-2	TRBD1	TRBV9	CASSPRDRASVGELFF	TGTGCCAGCAGCCCGAGGGACAGGGCTTCCGTCGGGGAGCTGTTTTTT
many	TRBJ1-1	.	TRBV12-3/TRBV12-4	CASSPTGGGDTEAFF	TGTGCCAGCAGCCCAACCGGGGGGGGGGACACTGAAGCTTTCTTT
once	TRBJ2-3	.	TRBV11-2	CASSSKRPGVPSTDTQYF	TGTGCCAGCAGCTCTAAAAGGCCAGGGGTTCCTAGCACAGATACGCAGTATTTT
.	TRBJ2-5	TRBD1	TRBV29-1	CSERQGAGETQYF	TGCAGCGAGAGACAGGGGGCTGGGGAGACCCAGTACTTC
many	TRBJ2-5	TRBD1	TRBV29-1	CSAWGQKETQYF	TGCAGCGCATGGGGACAGAAAGAGACCCAGTACTTC
.	TRBJ2-2	.	TRBV24-1	CATSVGESALHTGELFF	TGTGCCACCAGTGTCGGGGAGTCGGCCCTACACACCGGGGAGCTGTTTTTT
few	TRBJ2-7	.	TRBV24-1	CATSDPNRVHEQYF	TGTGCCACCAGTGACCCTAACAGGGTTCACGAGCAGTACTTC
many	TRBJ2-5	TRBD2	TRBV10-3	CAIRRSREGSGETQYF	TGTGCCATCAGAAGGTCGAGGGAGGGATCAGGAGAGACCCAGTACTTC
.	TRBJ2-3	.	TRBV28	CATRGTSTDTQYF	TGTGCCACCAGGGGAACTAGCACAGATACGCAGTATTTT
few	TRBJ2-7	.	TRBV12-3/TRBV12-4	CASSFWASNTYEQYF	TGTGCCAGCAGTTTTTGGGCCTCGAACACCTACGAGCAGTACTTC
.	TRBJ1-2	.	TRBV4-1	CASSPTEARFYGYTF	TGCGCCAGCAGCCCGACGGAGGCCCGCTTCTATGGCTACACCTTC
many	TRBJ2-5	.	TRBV2	CASSEVQGQYF	TGTGCCAGCAGTGAAGTGCAGGGCCAGTACTTC
many	TRBJ1-2	.	TRBV5-1	CASSLDIDYGYTF	TGCGCCAGCAGCTTGGATATAGACTATGGCTACACCTTC
few	TRBJ1-2	.	TRBV12-3/TRBV12-4	CASTPSGYPYGYTF	TGTGCCAGCACTCCTTCGGGCTATCCCTATGGCTACACCTTC
few	TRBJ2-3	.	TRBV12-3/TRBV12-4	CASSQYSDTQYF	TGTGCCAGCAGCCAGTATTCAGATACGCAGTATTTT
.	TRBJ1-1	.	TRBV15	CATSRVVGGTEAFF	TGTGCCACCAGCAGAGTGGTCGGCGGGACTGAAGCTTTCTTT
.	TRBJ2-3	TRBD2	TRBV4-2	CASSQELAAFTDTQYF	TGTGCCAGCAGCCAAGAACTAGCGGCCTTCACGGATACGCAGTATTTT
many	TRBJ1-5	.	TRBV12-3/TRBV12-4	CASTLGRVLGQPQHF	TGTGCCAGCACCCTGGGGAGGGTATTAGGTCAGCCCCAGCATTTT
few	TRBJ2-3	TRBD2	TRBV20-1	CSARVPAGPPDTQYF	TGCAGTGCTAGAGTTCCAGCGGGGCCCCCGGATACGCAGTATTTT
.	TRBJ2-7	.	TRBV28	CASSAHPGESQKQYF	TGTGCCAGCAGTGCCCATCCGGGGGAGAGTCAAAAGCAGTACTTC
.	TRBJ2-7	.	TRBV7-9	CASSLTEGEQYF	TGTGCCAGCAGCTTAACGGAGGGCGAGCAGTACTTC
few	TRBJ2-5	TRBD2	TRBV12-3/TRBV12-4	CASSELAGGRRQETQYF	TGTGCCAGCAGCGAACTAGCGGGGGGGCGTAGGCAAGAGACCCAGTACTTC
many	TRBJ1-4	.	TRBV15	CATSRDSGGGEKLFF	TGTGCCACCAGCAGAGATAGTGGTGGAGGGGAAAAACTGTTTTTT
few	TRBJ2-1	.	TRBV6-1	CASSAFGASYNEQFF	TGTGCCAGCAGTGCCTTTGGGGCCTCCTACAATGAGCAGTTCTTC